Listed below are T cell receptor beta chains from one sample, sequenced in a study of cytomegalovirus exposure and HLA in healthy donors. Data came from immunoSEQ multiplex PCR; TCRdb stores just in-frame clones and leaves some out. The sample gives about 180,000 clones, around 80% of which show up once; 4.5% to 6% is in the top ten. Sequenced material: PBMCs. These receptors were collected from a man between 35 and 55 years old in good health and CMV-seronegative. Both conserved end residues are part of each CDR3. Fields, in order: D gene, J gene, V gene, clone size, CDR3 protein, CDR3 DNA. D genes are given only for firm matches. Clone size is shown for a subset of rows, as once, few, many or a class of expanded clone.

d_call: TRBD2; j_call: TRBJ2-1; v_call: TRBV19; clone_size: few; cdr3_aa: CASSSGTRGHNEQFF; cdr3_nt: TGTGCCAGTAGTAGTGGGACTAGAGGGCACAATGAGCAGTTCTTC
d_call: TRBD1; j_call: TRBJ1-1; v_call: TRBV19; clone_size: .; cdr3_aa: CASSRDRGPEAFF; cdr3_nt: TGTGCCAGTAGTAGGGACAGGGGTCCTGAAGCTTTCTTT
d_call: .; j_call: TRBJ2-7; v_call: TRBV21-1; clone_size: .; cdr3_aa: CASSRTSGSYEQYF; cdr3_nt: TGTGCCAGCAGCAGGACTAGCGGTTCCTACGAGCAGTACTTC
d_call: .; j_call: TRBJ2-3; v_call: TRBV9; clone_size: few; cdr3_aa: CASGSTGTFTDTQYF; cdr3_nt: TGTGCCAGCGGATCGACCGGGACTTTCACAGATACGCAGTATTTT
d_call: .; j_call: TRBJ1-5; v_call: TRBV28; clone_size: .; cdr3_aa: CASRASGQPQHF; cdr3_nt: TGTGCCAGCAGGGCCTCAGGTCAGCCCCAGCATTTT
d_call: .; j_call: TRBJ2-5; v_call: TRBV25-1; clone_size: .; cdr3_aa: CASSVEVWETQYF; cdr3_nt: TGTGCCAGCAGTGTAGAAGTTTGGGAGACCCAGTACTTC
d_call: .; j_call: TRBJ1-2; v_call: TRBV19; clone_size: .; cdr3_aa: CASNWGLDNYGYTF; cdr3_nt: TGTGCCAGTAATTGGGGACTCGATAACTATGGCTACACCTTC
d_call: .; j_call: TRBJ1-5; v_call: TRBV14; clone_size: few; cdr3_aa: CASSQGLATGSNQPQHF; cdr3_nt: TGTGCCAGCAGCCAAGGGTTAGCGACGGGGAGCAATCAGCCCCAGCATTTT
d_call: TRBD1; j_call: TRBJ1-1; v_call: TRBV5-1; clone_size: .; cdr3_aa: CASSSPGQLYTEAFF; cdr3_nt: TGCGCCAGCAGCTCTCCGGGACAGCTATATACTGAAGCTTTCTTT
d_call: TRBD1; j_call: TRBJ1-1; v_call: TRBV6-4; clone_size: .; cdr3_aa: CASSVDRGTEAFF; cdr3_nt: TGTGCCAGCAGTGTGGACAGGGGCACTGAAGCTTTCTTT
d_call: .; j_call: TRBJ1-2; v_call: TRBV6-5; clone_size: .; cdr3_aa: CASSYKYQGWQGYTF; cdr3_nt: TGTGCCAGCAGTTATAAATATCAGGGTTGGCAAGGCTACACCTTC
d_call: TRBD2; j_call: TRBJ2-7; v_call: TRBV7-2; clone_size: .; cdr3_aa: CASSWGGEREQYF; cdr3_nt: TGTGCCAGCAGCTGGGGAGGGGAGCGAGAGCAGTACTTC
d_call: TRBD2; j_call: TRBJ2-1; v_call: TRBV5-5; clone_size: .; cdr3_aa: CASSLAGGPEGQFF; cdr3_nt: TGTGCCAGCAGCTTGGCGGGGGGGCCGGAGGGTCAGTTCTTC
d_call: TRBD2; j_call: TRBJ2-1; v_call: TRBV29-1; clone_size: .; cdr3_aa: CSDRGGVSYNEQFF; cdr3_nt: TGCAGCGATCGGGGGGGGGTCTCCTACAATGAGCAGTTCTTC
d_call: TRBD2; j_call: TRBJ2-3; v_call: TRBV4-1; clone_size: .; cdr3_aa: CASSPSGADWGTQYF; cdr3_nt: TGCGCCAGCAGTCCTAGCGGGGCGGATTGGGGTACGCAGTATTTT
d_call: .; j_call: TRBJ2-7; v_call: TRBV6-6; clone_size: .; cdr3_aa: CASSSRTSYEQYF; cdr3_nt: TGTGCCAGCAGTTCTCGGACTTCCTACGAGCAGTACTTC
d_call: TRBD1; j_call: TRBJ2-1; v_call: TRBV7-6; clone_size: .; cdr3_aa: CASSSGTGVYNEQFF; cdr3_nt: TGTGCCAGCAGCTCCGGGACAGGGGTCTACAATGAGCAGTTCTTC
d_call: .; j_call: TRBJ2-3; v_call: TRBV29-1; clone_size: .; cdr3_aa: CSVVRSAGTDTQYF; cdr3_nt: TGCAGCGTTGTTAGATCGGCGGGCACAGATACGCAGTATTTT
d_call: TRBD2; j_call: TRBJ2-2; v_call: TRBV2; clone_size: .; cdr3_aa: CASSWTSVAGELFF; cdr3_nt: TGTGCCAGCAGTTGGACTAGTGTGGCCGGGGAGCTGTTTTTT
d_call: TRBD1; j_call: TRBJ1-4; v_call: TRBV30; clone_size: .; cdr3_aa: CAWSGTGTGEGKLFF; cdr3_nt: TGTGCCTGGAGTGGGACCGGGACAGGGGAAGGAAAACTGTTTTTT
d_call: .; j_call: TRBJ2-7; v_call: TRBV6-5; clone_size: .; cdr3_aa: CASSYSSEQYF; cdr3_nt: TGTGCCAGCAGTTATTCGAGCGAGCAGTACTTC
d_call: .; j_call: TRBJ2-1; v_call: TRBV9; clone_size: .; cdr3_aa: CASSGRERGRDEQFF; cdr3_nt: TGTGCCAGCAGCGGCCGGGAGCGAGGGCGCGATGAGCAGTTCTTC
d_call: .; j_call: TRBJ1-3; v_call: TRBV12-5; clone_size: few; cdr3_aa: CASGLGQGGNTIYF; cdr3_nt: TGTGCTAGTGGTTTGGGGCAGGGAGGAAACACCATATATTTT
d_call: TRBD1; j_call: TRBJ2-7; v_call: TRBV19; clone_size: .; cdr3_aa: CASSTSGWTGSYEQYF; cdr3_nt: TGTGCCAGTAGTACCTCGGGGTGGACAGGGAGCTACGAGCAGTACTTC
d_call: TRBD2; j_call: TRBJ2-7; v_call: TRBV2; clone_size: .; cdr3_aa: CASSDRTSRSEQYF; cdr3_nt: TGTGCCAGCAGTGACAGGACTAGCCGGTCCGAGCAGTACTTC
d_call: .; j_call: TRBJ1-2; v_call: TRBV19; clone_size: few; cdr3_aa: CASSIGGGGQGYTF; cdr3_nt: TGTGCCAGTAGTATAGGCGGCGGGGGTCAAGGCTACACCTTC
d_call: .; j_call: TRBJ1-3; v_call: TRBV28; clone_size: .; cdr3_aa: CASSSPPPGLPGNTIYF; cdr3_nt: TGTGCCAGCAGTTCACCGCCCCCGGGACTCCCTGGAAACACCATATATTTT
d_call: TRBD2; j_call: TRBJ2-1; v_call: TRBV4-1; clone_size: once; cdr3_aa: CASSYPGLAGVTEQFF; cdr3_nt: TGCGCCAGCAGCTATCCGGGACTAGCGGGAGTAACTGAGCAGTTCTTC
d_call: TRBD2; j_call: TRBJ2-1; v_call: TRBV6-1; clone_size: .; cdr3_aa: CASSEMVGGGTYNEQFF; cdr3_nt: TGTGCCAGCAGTGAAATGGTAGGCGGGGGGACGTACAATGAGCAGTTCTTC
d_call: .; j_call: TRBJ1-1; v_call: TRBV19; clone_size: .; cdr3_aa: CASSPRGRGGKNTEAFF; cdr3_nt: TGTGCCAGTAGCCCCCGCGGTAGGGGCGGAAAGAACACTGAAGCTTTCTTT
d_call: TRBD1; j_call: TRBJ1-5; v_call: TRBV19; clone_size: .; cdr3_aa: CASTVQGAGQPQHF; cdr3_nt: TGTGCCAGTACCGTTCAGGGGGCGGGTCAGCCCCAGCATTTT
d_call: .; j_call: TRBJ1-4; v_call: TRBV7-2; clone_size: .; cdr3_aa: CASSSQEKLFF; cdr3_nt: TGTGCCAGCAGTTCACAGGAAAAACTGTTTTTT
d_call: .; j_call: TRBJ1-2; v_call: TRBV6-6; clone_size: .; cdr3_aa: CASSYSSFSDYGYTF; cdr3_nt: TGTGCCAGCAGTTACTCGTCCTTTAGTGACTATGGCTACACCTTC
d_call: .; j_call: TRBJ2-2; v_call: TRBV29-1; clone_size: .; cdr3_aa: CSVEEEGGGELFF; cdr3_nt: TGCAGCGTTGAAGAGGAAGGGGGCGGGGAGCTGTTTTTT
d_call: .; j_call: TRBJ1-1; v_call: TRBV2; clone_size: .; cdr3_aa: CASSDSYQGGTEAFF; cdr3_nt: TGTGCCAGCAGTGATTCTTACCAGGGAGGGACTGAAGCTTTCTTT
d_call: TRBD1; j_call: TRBJ1-3; v_call: TRBV19; clone_size: .; cdr3_aa: CASSIGQGGTIYF; cdr3_nt: TGTGCCAGTAGTATTGGACAGGGAGGCACCATATATTTT
d_call: .; j_call: TRBJ2-5; v_call: TRBV18; clone_size: .; cdr3_aa: CASSQRETQYF; cdr3_nt: TGTGCCAGCTCACAGCGAGAGACCCAGTACTTC
d_call: TRBD1; j_call: TRBJ1-5; v_call: TRBV30; clone_size: .; cdr3_aa: CAWSAGTGNQPQHF; cdr3_nt: TGTGCCTGGAGTGCTGGGACAGGGAATCAGCCCCAGCATTTT
d_call: TRBD1; j_call: TRBJ1-4; v_call: TRBV7-2; clone_size: .; cdr3_aa: CASSLKTGTNEKLFF; cdr3_nt: TGTGCCAGCAGCTTAAAGACAGGGACTAATGAAAAACTGTTTTTT
d_call: TRBD1; j_call: TRBJ2-7; v_call: TRBV15; clone_size: .; cdr3_aa: CATSRGTGVSYEQYF; cdr3_nt: TGTGCCACCAGCAGAGGTACAGGGGTCTCCTACGAGCAGTACTTC
d_call: TRBD1; j_call: TRBJ2-5; v_call: TRBV5-8; clone_size: .; cdr3_aa: CASSFRTGGVQETQYF; cdr3_nt: TGTGCCAGCAGCTTCAGGACAGGGGGTGTCCAAGAGACCCAGTACTTC
d_call: .; j_call: TRBJ1-2; v_call: TRBV7-2; clone_size: .; cdr3_aa: CASSSNRASRYGYTF; cdr3_nt: TGTGCCAGCAGCTCAAACAGGGCATCTAGGTATGGCTACACCTTC
d_call: TRBD1; j_call: TRBJ1-2; v_call: TRBV19; clone_size: .; cdr3_aa: CASSIFQGAEGYTF; cdr3_nt: TGTGCCAGTAGTATCTTCCAGGGGGCAGAGGGCTACACCTTC
d_call: TRBD1; j_call: TRBJ1-1; v_call: TRBV7-2; clone_size: .; cdr3_aa: CASSLTGENTEAFF; cdr3_nt: TGTGCCAGCAGCTTGACAGGGGAGAACACTGAAGCTTTCTTT
d_call: .; j_call: TRBJ2-3; v_call: TRBV19; clone_size: few; cdr3_aa: CASSTGVTQYF; cdr3_nt: TGTGCCAGTAGCACGGGAGTTACGCAGTATTTT
d_call: TRBD1; j_call: TRBJ2-1; v_call: TRBV4-1; clone_size: .; cdr3_aa: CASRGQQGAIGQFF; cdr3_nt: TGCGCCAGCAGAGGGCAGCAGGGGGCTATCGGGCAGTTCTTC